The sequence of this T cell receptor beta chain was determined in a study of blood T cell repertoires in COVID-19. Study details: Samples taken during acute and convalescent COVID-19 were collected in the United States, Italy and Spain.

CDR1 and CDR2 from the germline V gene are MNHEY and SVGAGI. V lost 11 bases and J lost 4, with 14 bases in between. The CDR3 totals 13 residues. Sequencing was performed with immunoSEQ multiplex PCR; in TCRdb, only in-frame clones are kept and a portion is missing. The sample lists some 31,000 clones, roughly 86% occurring once. The sequencing input was peripheral blood. V is TRBV6-5 and J is TRBJ1-4; D call uncertain. The sequence came from a human donor in a cohort sampled during active COVID-19. The donor label of this sample is uncertain. The DNA for the CDR3 is TGTGCCGTCTTAAATTCGGGTAATGAAAAACTGTTTTTT. It codes for CAVLNSGNEKLFF.